These 10 T cell receptor beta chains originate from one sample sequenced in a study of PD-1 blockade in classical Hodgkin lymphoma. This table comes from immunoSEQ multiplex PCR, and its TCRdb copy is limited to in-frame clones, with some not included. Of roughly 14,000 clones detected, roughly 80% appear once; the ten largest clones hold less than 25%. Every patient was affected by relapse after autologous stem cell transplantation, while exposure to brentuximab vedotin was not uniform. The material sequenced was peripheral blood mononuclear cells (PBMCs), taken at baseline. The receptors come from a human donor with classical Hodgkin lymphoma.

The chain carries TRBV12-5 and TRBJ2-7, with TRBD1 matching over 10 bases. V lost 5 bases and J lost 4; bases outside the gene matches: 5. In germline, CDR1 is LGHNT, CDR2 FRNRAP. CDR3 size: 14 residues. CDR3 DNA sequence: TGTGCTAGTGGTCCCGGGACAGGGGTATACGAGCAGTACTTC. Amino acids: CASGPGTGVYEQYF.

This chain links TRBV5-4 with TRBJ1-2, with TRBD1 matching 7 bases. V shed 4 bases and J 5 bases; nucleotides not matched to a gene: 11. CDR1 is SGHNT and CDR2 is YYREEE in the germline V gene (reference sequence). This CDR3 is 15 amino acids long. CDR3 residues: CASSEPPGQPYGYTF. CDR3 sequence (DNA): TGTGCCAGCAGCGAGCCACCGGGACAGCCTTATGGCTACACCTTC.

This sequence joins TRBV4-1 and TRBJ1-1; D is unclear. Germline V gene lookup returns CDR1 MGHRA and CDR2 YSYEKL. This CDR3 has 15 residues. V was trimmed by 1 base and J by 0 bases, leaving 9 bases between them. DNA for the CDR3: TGCGCCAGCAGCCAAGGGGCAGGACTGAACACTGAAGCTTTCTTT. It encodes CASSQGAGLNTEAFF.

This chain connects TRBV7-9 to TRBJ2-1, with 7 bases aligning to TRBD2. The J segment lost 9 bases and the V segment lost 8 bases, leaving 7 bases of the junction unmatched. The V gene's germline CDR1 is SEHNR and CDR2 FQNEAQ (reference sequence). This CDR3 is built from 12 residues. The DNA for the CDR3 is TGTGCCAGCGCCGGCTCGGGGGGTGAGCAGTTCTTC. As protein: CASAGSGGEQFF. Variable domain in full (rest from reference TRBV7-9 and TRBJ2-1): DTGVSQNPRHKITKRGQNVTFRCDPISEHNRLYWYRQTLGQGPEFLTYFQNEAQLEKSRLLSDRFSAERPKGSFSTLEIQRTEQGDSAMYLCASAGSGGEQFFGPGTRLTVL.

J is TRBJ2-5 and V is TRBV7-6; 8 positions match TRBD2. Gene TRBJ2-7 matches the end of the DNA better, so the J call may be wrong. Germline CDR1 reads SGHVS; CDR2 reads FNYEAQ. The length of the CDR3 is 16 residues. In DNA form, the CDR3 reads TGTGCCAGCAGCACCCCCCGGACTAGCTTTGGCCACGAGCAGTACTTC. This encodes CASSTPRTSFGHEQYF.

The J gene is TRBJ2-5, the V gene TRBV11-2; D might be TRBD2 (7 bases). This CDR3 is built from 13 residues. Trimming took 5 bases from V and 2 from J, leaving 9 bases between them. Germline CDR1 and CDR2: SGHAT and FQNNGV. As DNA, the CDR3 is TGTGCCAGCAGCGGGGGGGCTCAAGAGACCCAGTACTTC. It encodes CASSGGAQETQYF.

V and J are TRBV5-1 and TRBJ2-5; weak D call: TRBD2 (6 bases). The CDR3 length is 14 residues. The germline V gene encodes CDR1 SGHRS and CDR2 YFSETQ. The germline V and J ends were trimmed by 0 bases and 5 bases, with 11 bases remaining between them. The CDR3 DNA follows: TGCGCCAGCAGCTTGGCCGGAGGGGTGGAGACCCAGTACTTC. Translated: CASSLAGGVETQYF.

The rearrangement links TRBV2 to TRBJ2-2; D possibly corresponds to TRBD1 (5 bases). CDR3 length: 12 amino acids. V was pared by 11 bases and J by 1 base, with 8 bases between. Germline CDR1 and CDR2: SNHLY and FYNNEI. CDR3 amino acids: CALTENTGELFF. The CDR3 nucleotides read TGTGCCCTGACAGAGAACACCGGGGAGCTGTTTTTT.

The chain has TRBV9 and TRBJ1-6; D is unresolved. This CDR3 has 16 residues. CDR1 is SGDLS and CDR2 is YYNGEE in the germline V gene. V was clipped by 0 bases and J by 14 bases, with 21 bases between them. CDR3 in amino acids: CASSVAPVTAYGSLHF. The DNA for the CDR3 is TGTGCCAGCAGCGTAGCCCCGGTGACGGCATATGGATCCCTCCACTTT.

The V gene is TRBV4-2, the J gene TRBJ2-3, with no clear D. The CDR3 is 15 amino acids. CDR1 is LGHNA, CDR2 YNFKEQ, per germline. V lost 0 bases and J 4 bases, leaving 11 bases between the germline ends. DNA for the CDR3: TGTGCCAGCAGCCAAGATGGAAAAACGGCAGATACGCAGTATTTT. It translates to CASSQDGKTADTQYF.